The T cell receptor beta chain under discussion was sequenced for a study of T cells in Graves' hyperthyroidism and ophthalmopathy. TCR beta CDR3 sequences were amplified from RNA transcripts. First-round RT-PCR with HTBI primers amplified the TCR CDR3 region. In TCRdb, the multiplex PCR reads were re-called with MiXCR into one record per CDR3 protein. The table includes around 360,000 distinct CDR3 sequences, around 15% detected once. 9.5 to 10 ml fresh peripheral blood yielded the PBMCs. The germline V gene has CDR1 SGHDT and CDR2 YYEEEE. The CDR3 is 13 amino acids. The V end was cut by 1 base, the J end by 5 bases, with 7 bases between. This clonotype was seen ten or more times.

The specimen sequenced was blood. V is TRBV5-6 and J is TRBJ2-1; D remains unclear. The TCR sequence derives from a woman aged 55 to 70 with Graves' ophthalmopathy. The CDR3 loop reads CASSLRGHNEQFF. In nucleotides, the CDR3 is TGTGCCAGCAGCTTGCGAGGACACAATGAGCAGTTCTTC.